These T cell receptor beta chains were read from a single sample in a study of blood T cell repertoires in COVID-19. Sequencing was performed with immunoSEQ multiplex PCR; in TCRdb, only in-frame clones are kept and a portion is missing. This sample has 250,000 to 400,000 clones, with about 89% found just once. Input material: PBMCs or T cells enriched from blood (not recorded which). The source is a man aged 55 to 69 who had recovered from COVID-19. CDR3s include the opening cysteine and the closing phenylalanine or tryptophan. The order of the fields is V gene, J gene, D gene, clone size, CDR3 DNA, CDR3 protein. D genes are given only for firm matches. For some rows the clone size is stated as once, few or many, or as a class when expanded; others skip it.

>TRBV28|TRBJ2-4|TRBD1|NA
TGTGCCAGCGGCATCCCGGTTAGGACAGGGAAAGACATTCAGTACTTC
CASGIPVRTGKDIQYF
>TRBV29-1|TRBJ2-5|NA|NA
TGCAGCGTTGAAGTGGGTTCCAGGTTGGCTGGAGAGACCCAGTACTTC
CSVEVGSRLAGETQYF
>TRBV19|TRBJ2-2|NA|NA
TGTGCCAGTTGGGTCGGCGGGAACACCGGGGAGCTGTTTTTT
CASWVGGNTGELFF
>TRBV19|TRBJ1-2|NA|once
TGTGCCAGTAGTGCGTCACAGGGCACCGCGAGGTATGGCTACACCTTC
CASSASQGTARYGYTF
>TRBV5-1|TRBJ2-7|TRBD2|NA
TGCGCCAGCAGCCAGGGTAGCGGGATTTACGAGCAGTACTTC
CASSQGSGIYEQYF
>TRBV5-1|TRBJ2-1|TRBD2|once
TGCGCCAGTGAGGCGGGAGGAATCTCCTACAATGAGCAGTTCTTC
CASEAGGISYNEQFF
>TRBV10-3|TRBJ2-3|TRBD1|NA
TGTGCCATCAGTGACGGGACAGCAGGTATTACAGATACGCAGTATTTT
CAISDGTAGITDTQYF
>TRBV28|TRBJ1-1|TRBD1|NA
TGTGCCAGCAGCCCGGCAACGTGGACAGGGGGCACTGAAGCTTTCTTT
CASSPATWTGGTEAFF
>TRBV19|TRBJ2-1|NA|NA
TGTGCCAGTAGGGGGAGTACCTACAATGAGCAGTTCTTC
CASRGSTYNEQFF
>TRBV23-1|TRBJ2-7|NA|NA
TGCGCCAGCAGTCCGGCGGCAGTTCCTTCCTACGAGCAGTACTTC
CASSPAAVPSYEQYF
>TRBV9|TRBJ2-5|TRBD2|once
TGTGCCAGCAGCGCTCTAGCGGGCCAACACCAAGAGACCCAGTACTTC
CASSALAGQHQETQYF
>TRBV6-5|TRBJ2-7|NA|NA
TGTGCCAGCAGCACAGGGCGCTACGAGCAGTACTTC
CASSTGRYEQYF
>TRBV29-1|TRBJ1-5|NA|few
TGCAGCGTTGGAGACAGGATGAATCAGCCCCAGCATTTT
CSVGDRMNQPQHF
>TRBV12-3/TRBV12-4|TRBJ2-5|NA|NA
TGTGCCAGCAGTTTACGGGGGTTAGAGACCCAGTACTTC
CASSLRGLETQYF
>TRBV5-5|TRBJ1-2|NA|NA
TGTGCCAGCAGCACAGCCCCGGACTTAGGGGGCTACACCTTC
CASSTAPDLGGYTF
>TRBV19|TRBJ2-1|NA|NA
TGTGCCAGTAAGGGCCCCCCTAGCTCTAGGGGGGAGCAGTTCTTC
CASKGPPSSRGEQFF